This T cell receptor beta chain was documented in a study of cytomegalovirus exposure and HLA in healthy donors. Details on this clone: Germline and junction disagree at one end, which may indicate a read error.

Primers included in the PCR were 60 Vbeta and 13 Jbeta primers. TCRdb keeps only in-frame clones here, not all; method: immunoSEQ multiplex PCR. The table shows around 37,000 clones, with 82% occurring only once. Sequenced material: PBMCs. This receptor was obtained from a woman under 30 in good health and CMV-seropositive.

CDR3 DNA: TGTTCCAGCAGCTTAGGGTCCGGAAACCTAGAAGCTAACTATGGCTACACCTTC. It yields the protein CSSSLGSGNLEANYGYTF. The chain uses TRBV7-9 and TRBJ1-2, with D hard to call. The length of the CDR3 is 18 residues. Germline V gene lookup returns CDR1 SEHNR and CDR2 FQNEAQ (reference sequence).